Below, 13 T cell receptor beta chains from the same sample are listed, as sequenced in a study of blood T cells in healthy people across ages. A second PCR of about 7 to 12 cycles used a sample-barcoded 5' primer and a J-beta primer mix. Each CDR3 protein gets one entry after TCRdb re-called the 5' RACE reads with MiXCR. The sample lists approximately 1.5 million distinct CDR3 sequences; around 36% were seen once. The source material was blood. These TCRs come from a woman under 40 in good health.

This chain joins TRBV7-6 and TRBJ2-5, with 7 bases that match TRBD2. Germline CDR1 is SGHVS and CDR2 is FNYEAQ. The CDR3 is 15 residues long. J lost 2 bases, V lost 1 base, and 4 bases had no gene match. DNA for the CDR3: TGTGCCAGCAGCTTAGGCGGGGGAGAACAAGAGACCCAGTACTTC. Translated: CASSLGGGEQETQYF.

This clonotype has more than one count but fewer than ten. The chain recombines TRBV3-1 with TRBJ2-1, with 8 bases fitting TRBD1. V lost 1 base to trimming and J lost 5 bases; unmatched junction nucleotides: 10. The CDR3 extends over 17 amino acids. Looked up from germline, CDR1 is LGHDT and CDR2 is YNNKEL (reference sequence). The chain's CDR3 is CASSQVGGTGTNNEQFF. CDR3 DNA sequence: TGTGCCAGCAGCCAAGTAGGTGGGACAGGAACCAACAATGAGCAGTTCTTC.

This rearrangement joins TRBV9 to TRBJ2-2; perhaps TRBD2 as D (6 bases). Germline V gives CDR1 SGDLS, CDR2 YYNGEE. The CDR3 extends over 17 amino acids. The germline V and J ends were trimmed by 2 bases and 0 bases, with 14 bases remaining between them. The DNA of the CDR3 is TGTGCCAGCAGCGTGGGGGGTAGCTTCCCGAACACCGGGGAGCTGTTTTTT. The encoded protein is CASSVGGSFPNTGELFF.

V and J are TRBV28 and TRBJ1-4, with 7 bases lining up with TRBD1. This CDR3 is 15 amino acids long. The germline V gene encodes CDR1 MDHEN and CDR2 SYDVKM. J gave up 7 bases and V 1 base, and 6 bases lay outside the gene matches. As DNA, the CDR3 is TGTGCCAGCAGTTTATCGAGACAGGGAGGTGAAAAACTGTTTTTT. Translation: CASSLSRQGGEKLFF. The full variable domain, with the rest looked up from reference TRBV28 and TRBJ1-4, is DVKVTQSSRYLVKRTGEKVFLECVQDMDHENMFWYRQDPGLGLRLIYFSYDVKMKEKGDIPEGYSVSREKKERFSLILESASTNQTSMYLCASSLSRQGGEKLFFGSGTQLSVL.

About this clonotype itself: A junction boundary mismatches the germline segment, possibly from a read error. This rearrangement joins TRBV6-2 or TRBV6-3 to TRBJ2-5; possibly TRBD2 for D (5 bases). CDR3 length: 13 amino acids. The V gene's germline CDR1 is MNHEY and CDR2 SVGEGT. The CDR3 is CASGSGSGETQYF. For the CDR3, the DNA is TGTGCCAGCGGATCCGGATCCGGGGAGACTCAGTACTTC.

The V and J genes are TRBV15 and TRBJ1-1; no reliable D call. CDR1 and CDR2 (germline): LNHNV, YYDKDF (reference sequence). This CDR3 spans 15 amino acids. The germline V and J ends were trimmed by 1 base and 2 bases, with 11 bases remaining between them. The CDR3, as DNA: TGTGCCACCAGCAGAGCCCTCTCGGTTAACACTGAAGCTTTCTTT. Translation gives CATSRALSVNTEAFF.

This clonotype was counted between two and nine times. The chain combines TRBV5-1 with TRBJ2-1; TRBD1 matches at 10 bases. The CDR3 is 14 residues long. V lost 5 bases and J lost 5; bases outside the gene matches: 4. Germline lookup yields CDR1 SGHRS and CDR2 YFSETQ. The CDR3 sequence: CASSWGTGDNEQFF. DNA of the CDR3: TGCGCCAGCAGTTGGGGGACAGGGGACAATGAGCAGTTCTTC.

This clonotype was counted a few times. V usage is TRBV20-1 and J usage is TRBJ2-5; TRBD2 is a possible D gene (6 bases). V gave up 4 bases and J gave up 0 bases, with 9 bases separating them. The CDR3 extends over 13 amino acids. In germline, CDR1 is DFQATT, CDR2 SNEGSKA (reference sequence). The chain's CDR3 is CSATRTNQETQYF. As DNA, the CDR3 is TGCAGTGCTACACGGACTAACCAAGAGACCCAGTACTTC.

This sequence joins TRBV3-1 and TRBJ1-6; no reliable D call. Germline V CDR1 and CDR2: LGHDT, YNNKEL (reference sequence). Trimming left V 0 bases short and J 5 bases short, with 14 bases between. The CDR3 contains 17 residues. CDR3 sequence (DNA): TGTGCCAGCAGCCAAGAATACGGATGGCCTAATAATTCACCCCTCCACTTT. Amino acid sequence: CASSQEYGWPNNSPLHF. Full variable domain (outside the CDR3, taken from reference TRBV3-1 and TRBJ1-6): DTAVSQTPKYLVTQMGNDKSIKCEQNLGHDTMYWYKQDSKKFLKIMFSYNNKELIINETVPNRFSPKSPDKAHLNLHINSLELGDSAVYFCASSQEYGWPNNSPLHFGNGTRLTVT.

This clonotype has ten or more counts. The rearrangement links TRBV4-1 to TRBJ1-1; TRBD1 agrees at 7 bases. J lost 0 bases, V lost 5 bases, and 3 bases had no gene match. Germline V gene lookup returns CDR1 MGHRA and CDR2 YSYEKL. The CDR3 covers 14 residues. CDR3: CASSAGTVNTEAFF. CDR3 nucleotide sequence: TGCGCCAGCAGCGCCGGGACAGTGAACACTGAAGCTTTCTTT.

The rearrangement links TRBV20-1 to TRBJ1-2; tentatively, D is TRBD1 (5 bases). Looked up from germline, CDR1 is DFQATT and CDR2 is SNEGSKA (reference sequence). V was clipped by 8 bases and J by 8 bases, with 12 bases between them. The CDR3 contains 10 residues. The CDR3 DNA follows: TGCAGTCTGGGCGGGGCAGGCTACACCTTC. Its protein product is CSLGGAGYTF.

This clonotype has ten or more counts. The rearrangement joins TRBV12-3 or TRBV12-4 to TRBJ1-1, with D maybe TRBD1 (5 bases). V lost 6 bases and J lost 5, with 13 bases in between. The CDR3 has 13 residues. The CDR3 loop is CASSLPGGTEAFF. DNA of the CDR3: TGTGCCAGCAGCTTACCTGGGGGGACTGAAGCTTTCTTT.

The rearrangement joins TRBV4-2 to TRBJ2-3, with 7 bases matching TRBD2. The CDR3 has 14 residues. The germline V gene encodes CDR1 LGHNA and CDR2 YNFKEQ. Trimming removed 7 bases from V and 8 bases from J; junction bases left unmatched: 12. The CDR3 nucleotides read TGTGCCAGCAAGGCGGGGGAAAGTTCAGGTACGCAGTATTTT. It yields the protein CASKAGESSGTQYF.